The entry below gives a single T cell receptor (beta chain) sequence along with its context. These data originate in a study of blood T cell repertoires in COVID-19. Study context: Sources were T cells, B-cell-depleted T cells, or PBMCs; the material itself was cDNA or gDNA.

V was pared by 5 bases and J by 6 bases, with 10 bases of the junction left unmatched. Germline V gene data show CDR1 as SEHNR and CDR2 as FQNEAQ (reference sequence). The CDR3 sequence is 14 residues long. In the original processing: Estimation of nucleated cell counts was performed using reference gene primer amplification. Sequencing used immunoSEQ multiplex PCR; TCRdb keeps in-frame clones, though not all of them. D and trimming come from the DNA, and the V and J calls and clone size come from that table. The data show 250,000 to 350,000 clones, about nine tenths seen once. Sequencing was done on a sample of peripheral blood. The chain combines TRBV7-9 with TRBJ2-7; 7 bases agree with TRBD2. The sequence came from a woman aged 40 to 49 who had recovered from COVID-19. CDR3 DNA: TGTGCCAGCAGCAAGGGACTATTCCCGGGCGAGCAGTACTTC. Translating it yields CASSKGLFPGEQYF.